A single sample gave rise to the 14 T cell receptor beta chains below, sequenced in a study of regulatory T cells in long-lasting Graves disease. The time point was: newly diagnosed GD, antithyroid drugs for less than 3 months. The TCR library used RNA extracted from PBMCs. Library construction for TCR beta used iRepertoire HTBI primers and Arm-PCR of CDR3 regions. TCRdb re-called the multiplex PCR reads through MiXCR, storing one row per CDR3 protein. The sample carries a few hundred thousand distinct CDR3 sequences, about 18% recorded once. Sequenced here: peripheral blood mononuclear cells (PBMCs), sampled at new diagnosis, from a patient treated with antithyroid drugs. These receptors all come from a female donor with Graves disease.

This clonotype has a count of ten or more. The genes are TRBV9 and TRBJ2-1; TRBD2 might be the D (6 bases). CDR3 size: 15 residues. The germline CDR1 and CDR2 sequences are SGDLS and YYNGEE. V was clipped by 0 bases and J by 0 bases, with 7 bases between them. CDR3 protein: CASSVGGDSYNEQFF. The CDR3 bases are TGTGCCAGCAGCGTAGGCGGGGACTCCTACAATGAGCAGTTCTTC.

Regarding this clonotype: A far larger clone is only one base removed, so a read error is likely. V usage is TRBV11-2 and J usage is TRBJ2-5; 7 bases line up with TRBD1. Germline-derived CDR1 and CDR2 are SGHAT and FQNNGV. This CDR3 has 16 amino acids. Losses at the gene ends were 5 bases for V and 11 bases for J; bases not matched to a gene: 20. The CDR3 protein is CASSPLDQGVYNEQYF. The CDR3 DNA is TGTGCCAGCAGCCCTTTGGACCAGGGGGTTTACAATGAGCAGTACTTC.

Many counts were recorded for this clonotype. The chain is built from TRBV6-5 and TRBJ2-7; D is uncertain. CDR1 and CDR2 from the germline V gene are MNHEY and SVGAGI. The germline V and J ends were trimmed by 3 bases and 5 bases, with 8 bases remaining between them. The CDR3 loop spans 12 amino acids. This chain's CDR3 is CASSYSGHEQYF. CDR3 coding DNA: TGTGCCAGCAGTTATTCAGGTCACGAGCAGTACTTC.

In this sample, this clonotype turned up many times. V and J are TRBV4-2 and TRBJ2-1, with 11 nucleotides matching TRBD1. Germline assignment: CDR1 LGHNA and CDR2 YNFKEQ. The J segment lost 9 bases and the V segment lost 1 base, leaving 8 bases of the junction unmatched. This CDR3 region has 16 residues. The CDR3 region is CASSQVGGQGAVEQFF. The DNA for the CDR3 is TGTGCCAGCAGCCAAGTCGGCGGACAGGGGGCGGTTGAGCAGTTCTTC.

The chain couples TRBV7-3 to TRBJ2-3; 13 nucleotides match TRBD2. CDR3 length equals 18 residues. V lost 1 base to trimming and J lost 5 bases; unmatched junction nucleotides: 9. Germline V lookup: CDR1 SGHTA, CDR2 FQGTGA. CDR3 coding DNA: TGTGCCAGCAGCTTAAGTCGGACTAGCGGGAGTTGGGTAGATACGCAGTATTTT. The encoded protein is CASSLSRTSGSWVDTQYF.

A note on this clonotype: An end of the junction does not agree with germline; a read error may underlie this. The chain employs TRBV5-4 and TRBJ2-2, with 11 nucleotides matching TRBD2. The CDR3 totals 15 residues. Germline CDR1 and CDR2: SGHNT and YYREEE (reference sequence). The chain's CDR3 is CASSSSGRDTEELFF. The CDR3 DNA reads as TGTGCCAGCAGCAGTAGCGGGAGGGACACCGAGGAGCTGTTTTTT.

The genes are TRBV12-3 or TRBV12-4 and TRBJ2-2, with TRBD2 as a possible D gene (5 bases). V gave up 3 bases and J gave up 0 bases, with 14 bases separating them. This CDR3 is 17 amino acids long. CDR3 residues: CASSLDSYRTNTGELFF. CDR3 coding DNA: TGTGCCAGCAGTTTGGACTCGTACAGAACGAACACCGGGGAGCTGTTTTTT.

There are many counts of this clonotype. The V and J genes are TRBV20-1 and TRBJ2-5; possibly TRBD1 or TRBD2 for D (5 bases each). Trimming took 5 bases from V and 5 from J, leaving 21 bases between them. Germline V gives CDR1 DFQATT, CDR2 SNEGSKA (reference sequence). CDR3 length equals 15 residues. CDR3 sequence (DNA): TGCAGTGCTCCGGACCCGGGGCCCCTCTTGGAGACCCAGTACTTC. Translation gives CSAPDPGPLLETQYF.

This clonotype was counted at least ten times. V usage is TRBV20-1 and J usage is TRBJ2-3; D is possibly TRBD1 or TRBD2 (5 bases each). This CDR3 contains 15 residues. The V and J ends lost 6 bases and 4 bases respectively, with 20 bases between them. From germline, CDR1 is DFQATT and CDR2 SNEGSKA (reference sequence). The CDR3 nucleotides are TGCAGTGCCAAACGGGCGCAGGGAGTCGCAGATACGCAGTATTTT. This translates into CSAKRAQGVADTQYF.

V usage is TRBV6-4 and J usage is TRBJ2-7, with no clear D. This CDR3 has 13 residues. V shed 3 bases and J shed 3 bases, with 9 bases lying between them. Germline V lookup: CDR1 MRHNA, CDR2 SNTAGT. CDR3 sequence: CASSEAADYEQYF. The DNA for the CDR3 is TGTGCCAGCAGTGAAGCAGCAGACTACGAGCAGTACTTC.

This clonotype was recorded many times. The chain has TRBV7-3 and TRBJ2-3; 11 nucleotides align to TRBD2. CDR1 is SGHTA and CDR2 is FQGTGA in the germline V gene. The length of the CDR3 is 16 residues. The J segment lost 1 base and the V segment lost 5 bases, leaving 5 bases of the junction unmatched. CDR3 in DNA: TGTGCCAGCAGCATCGCGGGACTAGCGGGCACAGATACGCAGTATTTT. Translation gives CASSIAGLAGTDTQYF.

This clonotype was detected many times. This chain connects TRBV30 to TRBJ1-6, with 9 bases fitting TRBD1. This CDR3 comprises 15 residues. V gave up 1 base and J gave up 5 bases; unmatched junction bases: 3. Germline V CDR1 and CDR2: GTSNPN, SVGIG (reference sequence). CDR3 nucleotides: TGTGCCTGGAGTGGTTGGACAGGGGATAATTCACCCCTCCACTTT. It codes for CAWSGWTGDNSPLHF.

The rearrangement links TRBV19 to TRBJ2-5, with 9 bases that match TRBD2. Germline V lookup: CDR1 LNHDA, CDR2 SQIVND (reference sequence). V was clipped by 4 bases and J by 1 base; unmatched bases: 4. This CDR3 has 15 residues. The CDR3 region is CASSRAGGPQETQYF. DNA of the CDR3: TGTGCCAGTAGTAGAGCGGGAGGACCCCAAGAGACCCAGTACTTC.

A word on this clonotype: A single base is all that separates this from a far larger clone, so a read error is likely. The genes are TRBV12-3 or TRBV12-4 and TRBJ2-3; 11 nucleotides align to TRBD2. This CDR3 is built from 21 residues. CDR3 amino acids: CASSPGTGSIVAGGPRETKYF. The CDR3 region has the DNA TGTGCCAGCAGTCCCGGGACAGGGAGTATAGTAGCGGGAGGGCCTCGAGAGACCAAGTACTTC.